The rows below give T cell receptor beta chains drawn from one sample of a study of CD8 T cells in ankylosing spondylitis. TCRdb reprocessed the 5' RACE reads with MiXCR, giving one entry per CDR3 protein. Of about 92,000 distinct CDR3 sequences detected, roughly 9.6% appear once; the ten largest clones hold 4.5% to 5.5%. Material: blood, either unsorted or a sorted T cell fraction (not recorded which). The receptor source for this set is a male donor with ankylosing spondylitis or in good health (not recorded which). CDR3s include the opening cysteine and the closing phenylalanine or tryptophan. A D gene is named only where the DNA matches it firmly. Size is stated for part of the rows, as once, few or many counts, or as a class when the clone is expanded.

v_gene	d_gene	abundance	j_gene	CDR3nt	CDR3aa
TRBV4-2	-	many	TRBJ1-1	TGTGCCAGCAGCCAAGGGCTTCTGGGGGGTTTTTTACCGAACACTGAAGCTTTCTTT	CASSQGLLGGFLPNTEAFF
TRBV12-3/TRBV12-4	-	many	TRBJ2-1	TGTGCCAGCAGTTTAGCAGGGGACATAGCCAATAATGAGCAGTTCTTC	CASSLAGDIANNEQFF
TRBV28	-	-	TRBJ2-7	TGTGCCAGCAGTTTGACAGCTGTCGACGAGCAGTACTTC	CASSLTAVDEQYF
TRBV11-2	TRBD2	-	TRBJ2-7	TGTGCCAGCAGCTTAGAATTTATCGGGACTAGCGGTATGGGGACCTACGAGCAGTACTTC	CASSLEFIGTSGMGTYEQYF
TRBV5-1	TRBD1	few	TRBJ1-1	TGCGCCAGCAGCCCCCAGGGGGCTCCCCGGAACACTGAAGCTTTCTTT	CASSPQGAPRNTEAFF
TRBV28	-	-	TRBJ2-7	TGTGCCAGCAGCTTATACGAGCAGTGCTTC	CASSLYEQCF
TRBV5-5	-	many	TRBJ1-6	TGTGCCAGCAGCTGGCAACAGGGAGATCCCCCCCTCCACTTT	CASSWQQGDPPLHF
TRBV28	-	many	TRBJ2-7	TGTGCCAGCCGTGGAACGGGGGAAAACTACGAGCAGTACTTC	CASRGTGENYEQYF
TRBV28	-	many	TRBJ1-5	TGTGCCAGCTCCACTTGGGGCCAGCCCCAGCATTTT	CASSTWGQPQHF
TRBV4-2	-	many	TRBJ1-4	TGTGCCAGCAGCCAGGACCGACGGGGGGATAATGAAAAACTGTTTTTT	CASSQDRRGDNEKLFF
TRBV2	TRBD2	many	TRBJ2-7	TGTGCCAGCAGCATACTAGCGACCGAGCAGTACTTC	CASSILATEQYF
TRBV5-1	TRBD2	-	TRBJ2-1	TGCGCCAGCAGCTTGGGGAGCGGGACTAGCGTCTATGAGCAGTTCTTC	CASSLGSGTSVYEQFF
TRBV29-1	-	many	TRBJ1-1	TGCAGCGTCACAGGGATCTCTAACACTGAAGCTTTCTTT	CSVTGISNTEAFF
TRBV27	-	many	TRBJ1-1	TGTGCCAGCCACGGGCCGGGGGCGGGCACTGAAGCTTTCTTT	CASHGPGAGTEAFF
TRBV11-2	-	many	TRBJ2-3	TGTGCCAGCAGCTCGTACAACACAGATACGCAGTATTTT	CASSSYNTDTQYF
TRBV20-1	-	many	TRBJ2-3	TGCAGTGCTAGCCCTCTCCCAACTAGGTCGGAAGATACGCAGTATTTT	CSASPLPTRSEDTQYF
TRBV2	-	many	TRBJ1-5	TGTGCCAGCAGACCCCCGGACAAAATTTATAGCAATCAGCCCCAGCATTTT	CASRPPDKIYSNQPQHF
TRBV15	-	many	TRBJ2-4	TGTGCCACCAGCAGAGTAGTAGTGGGGAACATTCAGTACTTC	CATSRVVVGNIQYF
TRBV20-1	-	-	TRBJ1-3	TGCAGTGCTAGACTGGGGGCTGAAGGAAACACCATATATTTT	CSARLGAEGNTIYF
TRBV20-1	-	many	TRBJ1-2	TGCAGTGCACCACGCGGCCCCTCGGGCTATGGCTACACCTTC	CSAPRGPSGYGYTF
TRBV20-1	TRBD2	few	TRBJ2-3	TGCAGTGCTAGTGCTCCCGGACTAGCTCCAGATACGCAGTATTTT	CSASAPGLAPDTQYF
TRBV7-9	-	few	TRBJ2-1	TGTGCCAGCACCCTCCGGCGGGGGCCGGGAAATGAGCAGTTCTTC	CASTLRRGPGNEQFF
TRBV6-2/TRBV6-3	-	many	TRBJ1-5	TGTGCCAGCAGCCTCAGGGTTGTGGATCAGCCCCAGCATTTT	CASSLRVVDQPQHF
TRBV7-9	TRBD1	-	TRBJ1-5	TGTGCCAGCAGCGACAGGGGTCAGCCCCAGCATTTT	CASSDRGQPQHF
TRBV20-1	TRBD1	many	TRBJ2-5	TGCAGTGCTACTAGGACAGGGTCCCAGACCCAGTACTTC	CSATRTGSQTQYF
TRBV6-5	-	many	TRBJ2-7	TGTGCCAGCAGTTATTACAGGAGCTCCTACGAGCAGTACTTC	CASSYYRSSYEQYF
TRBV6-2/TRBV6-3	TRBD1	few	TRBJ2-7	TGTGCCAGCGGACAGGGAGACTACTACGAGCAGTACTTC	CASGQGDYYEQYF
TRBV20-1	TRBD2	few	TRBJ2-1	TGCAGTGCTAGCGGGGGGGGTAACAATGAGCAGTTCTTC	CSASGGGNNEQFF
TRBV29-1	-	many	TRBJ1-1	TGCAGCGTTGACCCGACGGAACAAGCTTTCTTT	CSVDPTEQAFF
TRBV20-1	-	many	TRBJ1-5	TGCAGTGCTAGACCACTTTATAGCAATCAGCCCCAGCATTTT	CSARPLYSNQPQHF
TRBV29-1	TRBD1	many	TRBJ2-7	TGCAGCGTGGGACAGGGGTTGACCTACGAGCAGTACTTC	CSVGQGLTYEQYF
TRBV12-3/TRBV12-4	TRBD1	many	TRBJ1-5	TGTGCCAGCAGCTGGACAGGGAATCAGCCCCAGCATTTT	CASSWTGNQPQHF
TRBV20-1	TRBD2	many	TRBJ2-5	TGCAGTGCCCCTCGGACTAGCGGGGCGGGCGAGACCCAGTACTTC	CSAPRTSGAGETQYF
TRBV11-3	-	-	TRBJ2-2	TGTGCCAGCAGCTTGCATGCGACCGGGGAGCTGTTTTTT	CASSLHATGELFF
TRBV7-2	-	-	TRBJ1-6	TGTGCCAGCAGCTTAGTTGGCGGCGTCAATTCACCCCTCCACTTT	CASSLVGGVNSPLHF
TRBV5-1	TRBD1	-	TRBJ2-7	TGCGCCAGCAGCTCCGGGACAGGGCTCTACGAGCAGTACTTC	CASSSGTGLYEQYF
TRBV6-1	-	many	TRBJ2-7	TGTGCCAGCAGCCTCCTCGGGGGAAAGGGCTACTACGAGCAGTACTTC	CASSLLGGKGYYEQYF
TRBV9	-	many	TRBJ1-3	TGTGCCAGCAGCGTAGGGGCTTCTGGAAACACCATATATTTT	CASSVGASGNTIYF
TRBV19	-	many	TRBJ2-3	TGTGCCAGTAGTATGAGTGGCACAGATACGCAGTATTTT	CASSMSGTDTQYF
TRBV5-1	-	many	TRBJ1-1	TGCGCCAGCAGCTTGAACAGTTGGAACACTGAAGCTTTCTTT	CASSLNSWNTEAFF
TRBV29-1	-	medium-sized	TRBJ1-1	TGCAGCGTGGGGCGAAACACTGAAGCTTTCTTT	CSVGRNTEAFF
TRBV12-3/TRBV12-4	-	few	TRBJ2-5	TGTGCCAGCAGTTTTATTAACTTAGGAGGTGAGACCCAGTACTTC	CASSFINLGGETQYF
TRBV19	-	few	TRBJ1-2	TGTGCCAGTAGTATCTGGCAGTCTGGCGGCTACACCTTC	CASSIWQSGGYTF
TRBV6-2/TRBV6-3	-	many	TRBJ2-7	TGTGCCAGCAGTTTAGACGGGGGATCCACTACTCGCGAGCAGTACTTC	CASSLDGGSTTREQYF
TRBV20-1	TRBD1	many	TRBJ2-7	TGCAGTGCTAGGAGACAGGGTGACGAGCAGTACTTC	CSARRQGDEQYF